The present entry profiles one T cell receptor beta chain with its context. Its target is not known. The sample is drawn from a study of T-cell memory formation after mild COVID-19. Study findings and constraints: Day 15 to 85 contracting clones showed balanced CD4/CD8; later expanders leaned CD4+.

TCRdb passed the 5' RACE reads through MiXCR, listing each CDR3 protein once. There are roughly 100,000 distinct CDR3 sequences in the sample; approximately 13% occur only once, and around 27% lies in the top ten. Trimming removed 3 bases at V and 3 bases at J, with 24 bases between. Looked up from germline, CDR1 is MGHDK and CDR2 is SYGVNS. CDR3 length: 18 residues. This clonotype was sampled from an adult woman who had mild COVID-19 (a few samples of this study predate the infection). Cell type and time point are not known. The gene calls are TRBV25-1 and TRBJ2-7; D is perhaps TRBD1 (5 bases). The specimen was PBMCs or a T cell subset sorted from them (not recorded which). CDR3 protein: CASSERNLGQGRSYEQYF. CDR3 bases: TGTGCCAGCAGTGAGAGGAATTTGGGGCAGGGCCGAAGCTACGAGCAGTACTTC.